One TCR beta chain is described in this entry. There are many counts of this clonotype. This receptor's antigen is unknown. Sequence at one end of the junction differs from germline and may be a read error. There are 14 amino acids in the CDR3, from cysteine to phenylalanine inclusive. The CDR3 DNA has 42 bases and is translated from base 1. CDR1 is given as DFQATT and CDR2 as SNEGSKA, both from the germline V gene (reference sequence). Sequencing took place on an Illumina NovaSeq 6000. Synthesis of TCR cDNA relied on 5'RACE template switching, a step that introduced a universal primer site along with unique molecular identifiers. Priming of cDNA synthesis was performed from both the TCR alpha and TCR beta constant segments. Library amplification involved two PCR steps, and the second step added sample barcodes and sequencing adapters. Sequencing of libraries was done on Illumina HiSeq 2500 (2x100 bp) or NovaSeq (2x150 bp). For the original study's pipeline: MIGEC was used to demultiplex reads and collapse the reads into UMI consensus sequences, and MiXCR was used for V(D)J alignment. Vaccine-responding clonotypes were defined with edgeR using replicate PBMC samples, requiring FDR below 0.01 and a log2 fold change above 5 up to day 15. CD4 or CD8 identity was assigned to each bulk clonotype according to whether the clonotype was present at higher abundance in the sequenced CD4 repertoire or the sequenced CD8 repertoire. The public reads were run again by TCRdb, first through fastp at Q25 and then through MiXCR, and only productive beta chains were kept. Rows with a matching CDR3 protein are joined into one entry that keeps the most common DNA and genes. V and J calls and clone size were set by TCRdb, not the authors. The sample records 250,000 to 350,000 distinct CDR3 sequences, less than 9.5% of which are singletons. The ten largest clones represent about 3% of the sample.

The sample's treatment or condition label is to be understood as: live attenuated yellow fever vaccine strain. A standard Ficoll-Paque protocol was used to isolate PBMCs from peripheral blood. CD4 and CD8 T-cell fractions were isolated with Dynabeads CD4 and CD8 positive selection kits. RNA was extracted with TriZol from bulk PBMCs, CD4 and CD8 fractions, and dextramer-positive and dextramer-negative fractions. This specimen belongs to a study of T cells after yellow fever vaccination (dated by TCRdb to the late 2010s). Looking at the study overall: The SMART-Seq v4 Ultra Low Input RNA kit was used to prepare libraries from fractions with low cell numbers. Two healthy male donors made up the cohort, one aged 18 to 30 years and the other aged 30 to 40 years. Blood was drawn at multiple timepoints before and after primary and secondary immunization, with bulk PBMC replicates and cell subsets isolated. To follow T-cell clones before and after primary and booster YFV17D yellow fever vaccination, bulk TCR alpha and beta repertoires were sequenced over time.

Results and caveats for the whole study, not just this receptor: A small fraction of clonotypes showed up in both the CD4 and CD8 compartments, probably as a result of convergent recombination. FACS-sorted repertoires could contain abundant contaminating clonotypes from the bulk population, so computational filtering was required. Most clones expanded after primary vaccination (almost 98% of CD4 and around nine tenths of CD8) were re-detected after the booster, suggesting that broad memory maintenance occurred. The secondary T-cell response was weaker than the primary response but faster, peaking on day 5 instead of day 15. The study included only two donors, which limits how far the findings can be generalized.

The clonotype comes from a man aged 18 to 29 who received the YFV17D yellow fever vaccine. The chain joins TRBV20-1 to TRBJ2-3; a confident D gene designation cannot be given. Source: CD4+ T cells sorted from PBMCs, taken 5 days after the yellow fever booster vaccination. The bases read TGCAGTCCTAGAGGCGGAACGGGCACAGATACGCAGTATTTT. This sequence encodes CSPRGGTGTDTQYF.